This T cell receptor (beta chain) was sequenced during a study of T cell changes during pregnancy in multiple sclerosis. J gave up 1 base and V 0 bases, and 11 bases lay outside the gene matches. There are 18 residues in the CDR3. CDR1 and CDR2 from the germline V gene are SQVTM and ANQGSEA. Sequencing used immunoSEQ multiplex PCR; TCRdb keeps in-frame clones, though not all of them. In the table there are about 61,000 clones, over 80% of which are singletons. The chain recombines TRBV29-1 with TRBJ2-3, with 9 bases matching TRBD2. The sequence came from a female donor in good health, enrolled as a control in a pregnancy study. The material sequenced was peripheral blood, taken in the first trimester of pregnancy. For the CDR3, the DNA is TGCAGCGTTGAAGATCTGGCCGGCCCTAGCGGGGGCACAGATACGCAGTATTTT. Translating gives CSVEDLAGPSGGTDTQYF.